The 16 T cell receptor beta chains below all came from one sample that was sequenced in a study of T cell responses to AZD1222 COVID-19 vaccine. Repertoires were generated with immunoSEQ multiplex PCR, while TCRdb's copy carries only in-frame clones and drops some. The table shows about 70,000 clones, with approximately 91% occurring only once. This sample comprised peripheral blood, obtained on day 0 of MenACWY control vaccination. The source is an adult in good health.

The chain combines TRBV5-1 with TRBJ1-6; possible D gene TRBD1, 5 bases. The V and J ends lost 3 bases and 7 bases respectively, with 11 bases between them. CDR3 length: 14 residues. The V gene's germline CDR1 is SGHRS and CDR2 YFSETQ. The DNA for the CDR3 is TGCGCCAGCAGCTGGGACGGTTTAAATTCACCCCTCCACTTT. Translated: CASSWDGLNSPLHF.

The chain is built from TRBV19 and TRBJ2-2; 9 bases are shared with TRBD1. The ends lost 6 bases at V and 3 bases at J; junction bases unmatched: 8. The CDR3 covers 16 residues. Germline CDR1 reads LNHDA; CDR2 reads SQIVND (reference sequence). The CDR3 loop reads CASSTLRTGDTGELFF. CDR3 nucleotide sequence: TGTGCCAGTAGCACCCTCCGGACAGGGGACACCGGGGAGCTGTTTTTT.

The chain is built from TRBV4-3 and TRBJ2-1; D is perhaps TRBD2 (5 bases). Germline V gene lookup returns CDR1 LGHNA and CDR2 YSLEER. The CDR3 totals 14 residues. Trimming pared 1 base from V and 6 bases from J, leaving 10 bases between. The DNA for the CDR3 is TGCGCCAGCAGCCAAGCTTTCGGGATCAATGAGCAGTTCTTC. Its translation: CASSQAFGINEQFF.

This chain connects TRBV7-2 to TRBJ1-2, with 8 bases that match TRBD1. The J segment lost 3 bases and the V segment lost 1 base, leaving 7 bases of the junction unmatched. The CDR3 consists of 16 residues. Germline V CDR1 and CDR2: SGHTA, FQGNSA. The CDR3 DNA follows: TGTGCCAGCAGCTTAGGCAATCGACAGGGGTACTATGGCTACACCTTC. It translates to CASSLGNRQGYYGYTF.

The chain employs TRBV5-1 and TRBJ1-1, with D tentatively TRBD1 (5 bases). Trimming pared 0 bases from V and 11 bases from J, leaving 14 bases between. The CDR3 is made up of 13 amino acids. Germline V lookup: CDR1 SGHRS, CDR2 YFSETQ. CDR3 region: CASSLGGRDTAFF. CDR3 nucleotide sequence: TGCGCCAGCAGCTTGGGGGGCCGAGATACGGCTTTCTTT.

This clone was counted only a few times. This rearrangement joins TRBV7-9 to TRBJ2-7; perhaps TRBD1 as D (5 bases). Looked up from germline, CDR1 is SEHNR and CDR2 is FQNEAQ (reference sequence). This CDR3 has 12 residues. Trimming took 1 base from V and 7 from J, leaving 8 bases between them. The CDR3 bases are TGTGCCAGCAGCTTAGAGGGGATTGAGCAGTACTTC. Its translation: CASSLEGIEQYF.

The V and J genes are TRBV7-8 and TRBJ1-2, with 8 positions matching TRBD1. J was trimmed by 4 bases and V by 5 bases; bases with no gene match: 15. The germline V gene encodes CDR1 SGHVS and CDR2 FQNEAQ. The CDR3 totals 17 residues. CDR3 DNA sequence: TGTGCCAGCAGCCTCCTAGGTGGACAGGGAGGGGGCTATGGCTACACCTTC. Translated: CASSLLGGQGGGYGYTF.

The chain recombines TRBV6-6 with TRBJ1-4; D remains ambiguous. The germline V and J ends were trimmed by 2 bases and 3 bases, with 7 bases remaining between them. The germline V gene encodes CDR1 MNHNY and CDR2 SVGAGI (reference sequence). This CDR3 comprises 14 residues. The CDR3 DNA follows: TGTGCCAGCAGTTACGCTGAGGCTAATGAAAAACTGTTTTTT. This encodes CASSYAEANEKLFF.

The chain joins TRBV29-1 to TRBJ2-3; no firm D call. The CDR3 contains 15 residues. Germline CDR1 SQVTM, CDR2 ANQGSEA. Trimming cost V 7 bases and J 4 bases, with 21 bases left between them. CDR3 region: CSGWTTQKGSDTQYF. CDR3 sequence (DNA): TGCAGCGGATGGACGACCCAGAAAGGGTCAGATACGCAGTATTTT.

The chain combines TRBV2 with TRBJ2-7; 8 bases fit TRBD2. CDR3 length: 17 residues. Germline V gives CDR1 SNHLY, CDR2 FYNNEI. With V trimmed by 11 bases and J by 0 bases, 18 bases remained unmatched. In DNA form, the CDR3 reads TGTGCCCGCTGGGGAGGGCGGGGGGTGAAAGGCTCCTACGAGCAGTACTTC. Residues: CARWGGRGVKGSYEQYF.

The J gene is TRBJ2-3, the V gene TRBV4-2; TRBD2 aligns across 10 bases. Germline V gene lookup returns CDR1 LGHNA and CDR2 YNFKEQ. The CDR3 has 16 residues. V gave up 4 bases and J gave up 5 bases; unmatched junction bases: 9. The CDR3: CASSRSSGGHEDTQYF. DNA of the CDR3: TGTGCCAGCAGCCGAAGTAGCGGGGGGCACGAAGATACGCAGTATTTT.

The rearrangement links TRBV28 to TRBJ1-2; D may be TRBD1 (5 bases). This CDR3 contains 11 residues. Germline V gene sequence: CDR1 MDHEN, CDR2 SYDVKM. Deletions cut 6 bases from V and 3 bases from J, with 5 bases between. CDR3 DNA: TGTGCCAGCAGCAGGGACTATGGCTACACCTTC. It is translated as CASSRDYGYTF.

The chain recombines TRBV30 with TRBJ1-5; D is unresolved. Trimming removed 1 base at V and 6 bases at J, with 7 bases between. The germline gives CDR1 GTSNPN, CDR2 SVGIG (reference sequence). CDR3 size: 12 residues. CDR3 sequence: CAWSGDSQPQHF. The CDR3, as DNA: TGTGCCTGGAGTGGGGATAGTCAGCCCCAGCATTTT.

V gene TRBV18 combines with J gene TRBJ1-3; D is undetermined. The CDR3 sequence is 15 residues long. Trimming pared 2 bases from V and 0 bases from J, leaving 8 bases between. CDR1 is KGHSH, CDR2 LQKENI, per germline. The CDR3 loop reads CASSPAFGSGNTIYF. In DNA form, the CDR3 reads TGTGCCAGCTCACCAGCCTTCGGCTCTGGAAACACCATATATTTT.

This rearrangement joins TRBV9 to TRBJ1-2; TRBD1 matches 7 bases. V dropped 3 bases and J dropped 5; count of bases not matched to a gene: 10. The CDR3 covers 15 residues. Germline V lookup: CDR1 SGDLS, CDR2 YYNGEE. The CDR3 sequence is CASSAGPGGEYGYTF. CDR3 sequence (DNA): TGTGCCAGCAGCGCTGGGCCAGGGGGAGAGTATGGCTACACCTTC.

The J gene is TRBJ1-1, the V gene TRBV5-8; D ambiguous. Germline CDR1 SGHTS, CDR2 YDEGEE. V lost 0 bases and J 4 bases, leaving 10 bases between the germline ends. The CDR3 length is 14 residues. Here the CDR3 DNA reads TGTGCCAGCAGCTTGGAGCCAGACCCCACTGAAGCTTTCTTT. This gives the protein CASSLEPDPTEAFF.